These T cell receptor beta chains were read from a single sample in a study of radiotherapy plus CTLA-4 blockade in lung cancer. Clones were sequenced by immunoSEQ multiplex PCR, and TCRdb holds only the in-frame ones, with some missing. The data hold over 75,000 clones, with roughly four fifths observed a single time. Material: peripheral blood, obtained from a patient treated with radiotherapy plus ipilimumab. These receptors all stem from a human donor with non-small cell lung cancer who had stable disease on radiotherapy plus ipilimumab. Both conserved end residues are part of each CDR3. The D gene is left open where the match is weak. Not all rows give a size; the values are once, few, many and, for expanded clones, a class.

CDR3 length	clone size	V gene	D gene	J gene	CDR3 protein	CDR3 DNA
15	few	TRBV5-1	.	TRBJ2-1	CASSFTGDSYNEQFF	TGCGCCAGCAGCTTTACGGGGGACTCCTACAATGAGCAGTTCTTC
15	.	TRBV18	.	TRBJ1-5	CASSPGADSNQPQHF	TGTGCCAGCTCACCGGGGGCCGATAGCAATCAGCCCCAGCATTTT
15	.	TRBV11-2	TRBD1	TRBJ1-5	CASSRDSLGNQPQHF	TGTGCCAGCAGTCGGGACAGCCTTGGCAATCAGCCCCAGCATTTT
17	.	TRBV19	.	TRBJ1-3	CASSTPGRPSSGNTIYF	TGTGCCAGTAGTACCCCGGGACGGCCGAGCTCTGGAAACACCATATATTTT
15	few	TRBV5-1	TRBD1	TRBJ2-2	CASSVTATGAGELFF	TGCGCCAGCAGCGTTACGGCGACAGGGGCCGGGGAGCTGTTTTTT
14	.	TRBV2	.	TRBJ1-4	CASSEGWDNEKLFF	TGTGCCAGCAGTGAAGGCTGGGATAATGAAAAACTGTTTTTT
18	.	TRBV21-1	.	TRBJ2-4	CASSKVVGLSLAKNIQYF	TGTGCCAGCAGCAAAGTGGTGGGGCTATCCTTAGCCAAAAACATTCAGTACTTC
13	.	TRBV28	.	TRBJ1-2	CASTSLTGPDYTF	TGTGCCAGCACCTCGCTGACAGGTCCGGACTACACCTTC
15	.	TRBV27	TRBD1	TRBJ2-2	CASSSWTGDTGELFF	TGTGCCAGCAGTTCCTGGACAGGAGACACCGGGGAGCTGTTTTTT
16	.	TRBV9	TRBD2	TRBJ2-3	CAGSKGLAGGLDTQYF	TGTGCCGGCAGCAAGGGACTAGCGGGGGGGCTGGATACGCAGTATTTT
16	.	TRBV5-1	TRBD1	TRBJ2-1	CASSFKPGQGMNEQFF	TGCGCCAGCAGCTTTAAGCCGGGACAGGGCATGAATGAGCAGTTCTTC
13	.	TRBV2	.	TRBJ1-2	CASSDDRYYGYTF	TGTGCCAGCAGTGACGACAGGTACTATGGCTACACCTTC
13	.	TRBV7-6	TRBD1	TRBJ1-1	CASSLAGQGEAFF	TGTGCCAGCAGCTTAGCGGGACAGGGTGAAGCTTTCTTT
16	.	TRBV28	.	TRBJ1-1	CASIIRGDLANTEAFF	TGTGCCAGCATCATAAGGGGGGACCTAGCCAACACTGAAGCTTTCTTT
14	.	TRBV7-7	.	TRBJ2-1	CASSLSPGVNEQFF	TGTGCTAGCAGCTTATCCCCGGGAGTGAATGAGCAGTTCTTC
13	.	TRBV4-1	.	TRBJ2-7	CASSQDEKYEQYF	TGCGCCAGCAGCCAAGATGAGAAGTACGAGCAGTACTTC
14	.	TRBV2	.	TRBJ2-2	CASRRGPYTGELFF	TGTGCCAGCAGAAGGGGTCCCTACACCGGGGAGCTGTTTTTT
15	.	TRBV4-2	.	TRBJ2-7	CASSKADQKDYEQYF	TGTGCCAGCAGCAAAGCCGACCAAAAGGACTACGAGCAGTACTTC
14	.	TRBV29-1	.	TRBJ2-5	CSVVRRGVEETQYF	TGCAGCGTTGTACGGCGCGGGGTTGAAGAGACCCAGTACTTC
11	.	TRBV20-1	.	TRBJ2-7	CSAREVPEQYF	TGCAGTGCTAGAGAAGTACCGGAGCAGTACTTC
20	.	TRBV9	.	TRBJ1-5	CASSDGRKSSADRSNQPQHF	TGTGCCAGCAGCGATGGGAGGAAGTCCAGCGCAGATAGGAGCAATCAGCCCCAGCATTTT